The 7 T cell receptor beta chains reported below all come from one sample, sequenced in a study of blood T cell repertoires in COVID-19. Sequencing used immunoSEQ multiplex PCR; TCRdb keeps in-frame clones, though not all of them. The sample has around 80,000 clones; approximately 80% are singletons. Sequencing was done on a sample of peripheral blood. The receptor source for this set is a woman older than 75 with acute or convalescent COVID-19.

The J gene is TRBJ1-3, the V gene TRBV3-1 (or the pseudogene TRBV3-2); 7 bases are a match to TRBD1. J lost 0 bases, V lost 6 bases, and 5 bases had no gene match. The CDR3 has 15 residues. The germline CDR1 and CDR2 sequences are LGHDT and YNNKEL (reference sequence). CDR3 amino acids: CASRYSGGSGNTIYF. The CDR3 DNA reads TGTGCCAGCAGGTACTCAGGGGGCTCTGGAAACACCATATATTTT.

This chain links TRBV7-9 with TRBJ1-5, with D perhaps matching TRBD1 (6 bases). The CDR3 covers 14 residues. Germline CDR1 is SEHNR and CDR2 is FQNEAQ (reference sequence). Trimming removed 5 bases from V and 7 bases from J, with 15 bases in between. The CDR3 DNA follows: TGTGCCAGCAGCCGCCTCGGACAGTTCCAGCCCCAGCATTTT. Its protein product is CASSRLGQFQPQHF.

This clone has a single count. This sequence joins TRBV11-3 and TRBJ2-1, with D possibly TRBD1 on 5 matching bases. Germline CDR1 and CDR2: SGHNT and YENEEA. The CDR3 is made up of 17 amino acids. The ends were cut back, 0 bases at V and 3 bases at J, with 15 bases in the middle. The DNA for the CDR3 is TGTGCCAGCAGCTTAGAGGTAACAGGCTCCGACTACAATGAGCAGTTCTTC. Translation: CASSLEVTGSDYNEQFF.

The V and J genes are TRBV2 and TRBJ2-2, with 10 bases identical to TRBD1. CDR3 length equals 15 residues. The germline V gene has CDR1 SNHLY and CDR2 FYNNEI. V lost 5 bases and J lost 6; bases outside the gene matches: 6. In DNA, the CDR3 is TGTGCCAGCAGTTCGAGGACAGGGGGATCCGGGGAGCTGTTTTTT. Its translation is CASSSRTGGSGELFF.

A few counts support this clone. The chain links TRBV11-2 to TRBJ1-6; D is perhaps TRBD1 (6 bases). Germline V gene sequence: CDR1 SGHAT, CDR2 FQNNGV. Trimming took off 5 bases at V and 7 bases at J, with 15 bases between the two ends. The CDR3 loop spans 15 amino acids. CDR3 residues: CASSLLGGGNSPLHF. In DNA form, the CDR3 reads TGTGCCAGCAGCCTCCTCGGGGGGGGCAATTCACCCCTCCACTTT.

J is TRBJ2-7 and V is TRBV3-1 (or the pseudogene TRBV3-2); TRBD1 agrees at 7 bases. The CDR3 is 14 amino acids. From germline, CDR1 is LGHDT and CDR2 YNNKEL (reference sequence). V shed 3 bases and J 3 bases; nucleotides not matched to a gene: 5. This CDR3 reads CASSHPGTDYEQYF. The CDR3 nucleotides read TGTGCCAGCAGCCATCCGGGGACAGACTACGAGCAGTACTTC.

Notes on this clone: Mismatch with germline at one junction end may stem from a read error. V and J are TRBV30 and TRBJ1-6; 7 bases align to TRBD1. The CDR3 is made up of 13 amino acids. Germline V gene sequence: CDR1 GTSNPN, CDR2 SVGIG (reference sequence). CDR3 coding DNA: TGTGCCTGGGGTGTAGACAGGGATTCACCCCTCCACTTT. It encodes CAWGVDRDSPLHF.